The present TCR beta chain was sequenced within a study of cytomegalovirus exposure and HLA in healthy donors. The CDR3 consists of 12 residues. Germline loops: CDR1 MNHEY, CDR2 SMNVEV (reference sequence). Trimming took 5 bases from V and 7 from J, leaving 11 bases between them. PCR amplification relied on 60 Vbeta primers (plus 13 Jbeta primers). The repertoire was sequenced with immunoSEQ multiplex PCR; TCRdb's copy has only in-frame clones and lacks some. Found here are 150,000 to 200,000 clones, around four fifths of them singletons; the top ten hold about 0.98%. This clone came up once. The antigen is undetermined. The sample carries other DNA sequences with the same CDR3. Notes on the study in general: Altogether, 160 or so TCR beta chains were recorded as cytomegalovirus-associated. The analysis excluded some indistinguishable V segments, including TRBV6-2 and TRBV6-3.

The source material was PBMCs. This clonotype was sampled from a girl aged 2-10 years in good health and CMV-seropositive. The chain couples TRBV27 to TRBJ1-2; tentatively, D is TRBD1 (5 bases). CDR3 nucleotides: TGTGCCAGCAGTCCGACGGGGGGTGGCTACACCTTC. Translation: CASSPTGGGYTF.